The present T cell receptor beta chain was sequenced within a study of blood T cell repertoires in COVID-19. Study-level information: The origin of the acute and convalescent COVID-19 samples was the United States, Italy and Spain.

The germline V and J ends were trimmed by 5 bases and 0 bases, with 12 bases remaining between them. Germline-derived CDR1 and CDR2 are SNHLY and FYNNEI. The CDR3 spans 15 residues. The authors' processing: For nucleated cells, counts were estimated from reference gene primer amplification. Repertoires were generated with immunoSEQ multiplex PCR, while TCRdb's copy carries only in-frame clones and drops some. D and trimming come from the DNA, and the V and J calls and clone size come from that table. The sample shows about 190,000 clones, just under 90% of them seen only once. Followed longitudinally, the Seattle patients had been enrolled during active infection.

This rearrangement joins TRBV2 to TRBJ2-3, with D possibly matching TRBD1 (5 bases). This sequence was found in a woman aged 70-85 years with COVID-19, enrolled during active disease. The sample taken for sequencing was peripheral blood. For the CDR3, the DNA is TGTGCCAGCAGTATTGGGGCGGTTAGCACAGATACGCAGTATTTT. This codes for CASSIGAVSTDTQYF.